This record concerns one T cell receptor beta chain sequence. The data are from a study of blood T cell repertoires in COVID-19. This CDR3 is 17 amino acids long. Germline-derived CDR1 and CDR2 are SGHNT and YENEEA. Trimming pared 1 base from V and 0 bases from J, leaving 15 bases between. TCRdb keeps only in-frame clones here, not all; method: immunoSEQ multiplex PCR. The sample lists about 270,000 clones; around 86% were seen once. The rearrangement joins TRBV11-3 to TRBJ1-1, with D uncertain. Sequenced sample: peripheral blood. This TCR was sampled from an older woman who had recovered from COVID-19. Here the CDR3 DNA reads TGTGCCAGCAGCTTAGTAGTCCTAGGCACACTGAACACTGAAGCTTTCTTT. Its translation is CASSLVVLGTLNTEAFF.